This T cell receptor beta chain was observed in a study of shared clonotypes between healthy human individuals. Study results and limitations: Researchers found naive subsets generally carried larger estimated richness than memory subsets.

Donors, healthy HIV-negative adults, lacked recent acute infections or vaccinations. TCRdb's table, derived via immunoSEQ multiplex PCR, lists solely in-frame clones and lacks some. Seen here are around 1.5 million clones, around 98% observed once, and the top ten hold about 0.4%. The CDR3 has 18 residues. This clone came up a few times. Its antigen is unidentified. The clonotype comes from a man aged 25 to 40 in good health. Input material: naive CD4+ T cells sorted from blood. Described subset: CD45RA+ positively selected. J is TRBJ2-1 and V is TRBV12-2; no check of the table's D call, TRBD2, against the DNA was made. TRBV12-2 is a pseudogene segment. The CDR3 sequence: CASRLGTSGRKYIDEQFF. CDR3 nucleotide sequence: TGTGCAAGTCGCTTAGGGACTAGCGGGAGAAAATATATCGATGAGCAGTTCTTC.